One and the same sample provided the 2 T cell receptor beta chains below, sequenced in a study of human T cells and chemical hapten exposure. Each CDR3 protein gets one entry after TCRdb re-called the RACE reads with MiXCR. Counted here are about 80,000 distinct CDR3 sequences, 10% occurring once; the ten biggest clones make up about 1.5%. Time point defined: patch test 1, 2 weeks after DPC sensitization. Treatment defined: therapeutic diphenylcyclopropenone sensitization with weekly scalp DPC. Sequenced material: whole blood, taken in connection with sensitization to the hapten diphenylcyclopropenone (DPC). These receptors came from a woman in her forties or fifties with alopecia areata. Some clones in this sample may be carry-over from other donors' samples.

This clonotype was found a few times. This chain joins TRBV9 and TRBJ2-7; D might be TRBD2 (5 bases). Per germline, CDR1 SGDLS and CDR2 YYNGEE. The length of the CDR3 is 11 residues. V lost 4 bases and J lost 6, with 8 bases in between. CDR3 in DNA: TGTGCCAGCAGCCGGGGTAGCGAGCAGTACTTC. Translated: CASSRGSEQYF.

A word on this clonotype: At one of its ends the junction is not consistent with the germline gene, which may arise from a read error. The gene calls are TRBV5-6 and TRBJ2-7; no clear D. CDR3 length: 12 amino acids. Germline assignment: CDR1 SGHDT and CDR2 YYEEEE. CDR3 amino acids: CSSSLKDHEQYF. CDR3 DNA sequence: TGTTCCAGCAGCTTGAAGGACCACGAGCAGTACTTC.